The 10 T cell receptor beta chains listed next were all sequenced from one sample in a study of technical replicates of blood from a few donors. Repertoires were generated with immunoSEQ multiplex PCR, while TCRdb's copy carries only in-frame clones and drops some. The sample has around 63,000 clones, more than 95% seen once. The specimen was T cells isolated from PBMCs. These receptors all come from a human donor in good health.

The chain links TRBV11-2 to TRBJ2-7, with D possibly matching TRBD2 (6 bases). CDR1 is SGHAT, CDR2 FQNNGV, per germline. V was cut by 4 bases and J by 7 bases, with 8 bases left in between. This CDR3 has 11 amino acids. DNA for the CDR3: TGTGCCAGCAGCTACCGGGGGGAGCAGTACTTC. Its protein product is CASSYRGEQYF.

The chain employs TRBV28 and TRBJ1-2; possibly TRBD1 for D (6 bases). CDR3 length: 16 amino acids. V was clipped by 4 bases and J by 8 bases, with 23 bases between them. Germline-derived CDR1 and CDR2 are MDHEN and SYDVKM. The CDR3 sequence is CASSSSTAGDVGGYTF. The DNA of the CDR3 is TGTGCCAGCAGTTCTTCTACCGCAGGGGACGTTGGAGGCTACACCTTC.

This clone has a single count. The chain has TRBV13 and TRBJ2-7; 10 bases agree with TRBD1. Germline loops: CDR1 PRHDT, CDR2 FYEKMQ (reference sequence). The CDR3 length is 15 residues. V lost 5 bases, J lost 0 bases, and 4 bases stayed unmatched. The CDR3 bases are TGTGCCAGCAGCGCAAGGGACAGGGGCTCCTACGAGCAGTACTTC. It yields the protein CASSARDRGSYEQYF.

The chain uses TRBV25-1 and TRBJ2-7, with D perhaps matching TRBD1 (5 bases). Trimming stripped 2 bases from V and 1 base from J, with 6 bases between. Germline V gene lookup returns CDR1 MGHDK and CDR2 SYGVNS. This CDR3 region has 13 residues. The CDR3 coding sequence is TGTGCCAGCAGTGAACAGGGTTCCTACGAGCAGTACTTC. Its translation is CASSEQGSYEQYF.

The genes are TRBV5-6 and TRBJ2-5; 9 nucleotides agree with TRBD1. Trimming at V came to 5 bases and at J to 5 bases, leaving 13 bases not matched to a gene. Germline CDR1 reads SGHDT; CDR2 reads YYEEEE. The CDR3 runs to 16 residues. CDR3 protein: CASSSAPGQGWETQYF. In DNA form, the CDR3 reads TGTGCCAGCAGTTCGGCCCCGGGACAGGGCTGGGAGACCCAGTACTTC.

V gene TRBV5-1 combines with J gene TRBJ2-7, with D possibly TRBD1 on 5 matching bases. This CDR3 has 14 residues. The V gene's germline CDR1 is SGHRS and CDR2 YFSETQ. Trimming removed 0 bases at V and 4 bases at J, with 11 bases between. The CDR3 protein is CASSLEKGIYEQYF. The CDR3 bases are TGCGCCAGCAGCTTGGAAAAGGGGATTTACGAGCAGTACTTC.

The chain recombines TRBV4-1 with TRBJ1-1; D remains unclear. Germline CDR1 is MGHRA and CDR2 is YSYEKL. This CDR3 contains 11 residues. V lost 3 bases and J lost 8, with 7 bases in between. CDR3 sequence (DNA): TGCGCCAGCAGCCACCTGACAGAAGCTTTCTTT. It codes for CASSHLTEAFF.

The chain recombines TRBV2 with TRBJ2-7; tentative D call: TRBD1 (6 bases). Germline V gives CDR1 SNHLY, CDR2 FYNNEI. The V gene lost 6 bases and the J gene lost 6 bases, with 18 bases spanning the gap. The CDR3 length is 14 residues. CDR3 DNA: TGTGCCAGCAGGAACAGGGTGGGTCGTCTCGAGCAGTACTTC. Encoded protein: CASRNRVGRLEQYF.

This clone appeared a single time. V gene TRBV5-1 combines with J gene TRBJ2-3; the match to TRBD1 covers 8 bases. Germline CDR1 is SGHRS and CDR2 is YFSETQ. CDR3 length equals 16 residues. Trimming took 7 bases from V and 2 from J; bases not matched to a gene: 12. CDR3 coding DNA: TGCGCCAGCGGACCGAGGACAGGGCCAACCACAGATACGCAGTATTTT. Protein product: CASGPRTGPTTDTQYF.

This chain links TRBV5-5 with TRBJ2-7; no definite D call. This CDR3 comprises 11 residues. The germline V gene encodes CDR1 SGHKS and CDR2 YYEKEE (reference sequence). V was clipped by 4 bases and J by 3 bases, with 5 bases between them. CDR3 sequence reads: CASSINYEQYF. CDR3 sequence (DNA): TGTGCCAGCAGCATCAACTACGAGCAGTACTTC.